This T cell receptor beta chain derives from a study of vaccination effects on CD4 cells after COVID-19. This clone showed up just a few times. No antigen is known for it. From germline, CDR1 is SGHAT and CDR2 FQNNGV. The V segment lost 5 bases and the J segment 2 bases; nucleotides outside the gene matches: 4. CDR3 size: 16 residues. Profiled with immunoSEQ multiplex PCR; TCRdb holds only in-frame clones, not every one. The sample carries 15,000 or so clones, about three quarters recorded once. Ahead of sequencing, the ViraFEST assay grew antigen-specific CD4+ T cells using viral peptide pools. Researchers isolated CD4+ T cells once less than twelve days of culture had elapsed. This person caught SARS-CoV-2 sometime from March to December 2020, and PCR testing confirmed the infection. Either the BNT162b2 or mRNA-1273 vaccine was given to participants in two doses. Researchers swapped half the medium for IL-2 medium on both days 3 and 7.

The material was CD4+ T cells from PBMCs cultured with SARS-CoV-2 spike peptides, obtained after COVID-19 vaccination. The chain is built from TRBV11-2 and TRBJ2-2; 11 positions match TRBD1. The clonotype comes from a human donor who had a prior SARS-CoV-2 infection. The CDR3 region is CASSPRTGGNTGELFF. CDR3 in DNA: TGTGCCAGCAGCCCGAGGACAGGGGGCAACACCGGGGAGCTGTTTTTT.